This T cell receptor beta chain derives from a study of T cell responses to AZD1222 COVID-19 vaccine. Second doses that came at about 4 or about 12 weeks were put together. Study observations and caveats: In all cases, repertoires were sampled only after the peak T cell response.

Points on this clone: Its antigen is currently unknown.

The method was immunoSEQ multiplex PCR; TCRdb's version includes in-frame clones alone and lacks a portion of them. The sample lists 99,000 or so clones; 89% were seen once. This CDR3 contains 15 residues. Per the germline V gene, CDR1 is SGHTA and CDR2 is FQGNSA. Trimming took 6 bases from V and 0 from J, leaving 13 bases between them. V usage is TRBV7-2 and J usage is TRBJ2-3; the D gene is possibly TRBD1 (6 bases). The sequence derives from an adult who received the AZD1222 COVID-19 vaccine. This specimen consisted of peripheral blood, obtained 28 days after the second AZD1222 dose. The DNA of the CDR3 is TGTGCCAGCAGTTCGCGGACAGAGAGCACAGATACGCAGTATTTT. It encodes CASSSRTESTDTQYF.